This T cell receptor (beta chain) was captured in a study of shared clonotypes between healthy human individuals. On the study more broadly: Every donor yielded three CD4 naive, three CD4 memory, two CD8 naive and one CD8 memory plate. Broader study findings: Lower generation probabilities were found for non-shared clonotypes than for those shared by all four donors. As a rule, naive subsets had a larger estimated richness than memory subsets.

In the authors' workflow: Junction-only immunoSEQ data arrived without quality scores, meaning filtering differed. Some clones are missing from TCRdb's copy, which holds only in-frame ones; the method was immunoSEQ multiplex PCR. The V and J calls and clone size come from that table; D and trimming were worked out from the DNA. The sample includes more than 550,000 clones, around 90% of them seen just once. Terminally differentiated effector memory CD45RA+ cells were excluded from the naive CD8 cells, which were CD45RO-negative and positively selected for CCR7. With regard to this clone: The target antigen is unknown.

The V and J ends lost 5 bases and 1 base respectively, with 12 bases between them. The CDR3 loop spans 15 amino acids. Germline V CDR1 and CDR2: SEHNR, FQNEAQ (reference sequence). Sequenced: naive CD8+ T cells sorted from blood. The chain employs TRBV7-9 and TRBJ1-5; no clear D gene. The sequence was collected from a man in his thirties or forties in good health. The CDR3 is CASSSIDTSNQPQHF. The DNA of the CDR3 is TGTGCCAGCAGCAGTATCGACACGAGCAATCAGCCCCAGCATTTT.